There are a few counts of the clone carrying this TCR beta chain. Its antigen remains unknown. V lost 3 bases, J lost 7 bases, and 16 bases lay in between. CDR3 size: 14 residues. Germline values: CDR1 SGHDT, CDR2 YYEEEE. These data belong to a study of T-cell memory formation after mild COVID-19. Study-wide findings and caveats: Second-wave clones peaking on day 37 lacked confirmed SARS-CoV-2 specificity. Some clones that responded turned up in pre-infection memory, which suggests that cross-reactive memory joined in.

TCRdb itself ran the 5' RACE reads through MiXCR, one entry per CDR3 protein. The data hold roughly 400,000 distinct CDR3 sequences, with 20% to 25% observed a single time. The sequencing input was PBMCs or a T cell subset sorted from them (not recorded which). The source is an adult woman who had mild COVID-19 (a few samples of this study predate the infection). Cell type and time point are not known. The V gene is TRBV5-6, the J gene TRBJ1-1; D is unclear. The CDR3 spells CASSSYHGWVEAFF. CDR3 nucleotides: TGTGCCAGCAGCTCCTATCATGGCTGGGTTGAAGCTTTCTTT.